What follows are 4 T cell receptor beta chains derived from one specimen sequenced in a study of spatial heterogeneity in lung cancer. The study's findings and limits: It was found that expanded intratumoral alpha and beta TCR counts tracked tumor mutation counts.

Specified time point: sample taken at primary tumor resection. These TCRs are of unknown antigen specificity. One entry per CDR3 protein, called by TCRdb with MiXCR from the 5' RACE reads. This table holds some 16,000 distinct CDR3 sequences, 6.8% found once. The sequencing here drew on lung tumor tissue, taken at surgery. These receptors originate from a female donor with early-stage non-small cell lung cancer.

Notes on this clonotype: A clone one base away is much larger, so this may be a read error. This rearrangement joins TRBV28 to TRBJ1-1, with TRBD1 identical over 7 bases. Germline CDR1 reads MDHEN; CDR2 reads SYDVKM. This CDR3 contains 15 residues. CDR3 sequence reads: CANSARSTGTTEAFF. The CDR3 DNA reads TGTGCCAACAGTGCCCGCTCGACAGGGACGACTGAAGCTTTCTTT.

By share of the sample, this clonotype is medium-sized (0.01 to 0.1%). The V call is TRBV20-1, the J call TRBJ1-2, with TRBD1 identical over 8 bases. The germline CDR1 and CDR2 sequences are DFQATT and SNEGSKA (reference sequence). V gave up 5 bases and J gave up 1 base; unmatched junction bases: 3. CDR3 size: 13 residues. The CDR3 here is CSAPDRGNYGYTF. DNA for the CDR3: TGCAGTGCTCCCGACAGGGGTAACTATGGCTACACCTTC.

In its sample, this clonotype was seen many times. The chain uses TRBV7-3 and TRBJ1-1; TRBD1 is a possible D gene (5 bases). Trimming stripped 1 base from V and 3 bases from J, with 6 bases between. This CDR3 has 13 residues. Germline V gives CDR1 SGHTA, CDR2 FQGTGA. The CDR3 is CASSLKGDTEAFF. CDR3 bases: TGTGCCAGCAGCTTAAAAGGGGACACTGAAGCTTTCTTT. Full variable domain (remainder filled in from reference TRBV7-3 and TRBJ1-1): GAGVSQTPSNKVTEKGKYVELRCDPISGHTALYWYRQSLGQGPEFLIYFQGTGAADDSGLPNDRFFAVRPEGSVSTLKIQRTERGDSAVYLCASSLKGDTEAFFGQGTRLTVV.

By its share, this clonotype is medium-sized. The V call is TRBV7-3, the J call TRBJ1-2; a possible D gene is TRBD1 (5 bases). Germline-derived CDR1 and CDR2 are SGHTA and FQGTGA. The CDR3 runs 15 residues. V dropped 5 bases and J dropped 4 bases, with 17 bases sitting between them. DNA for the CDR3: TGTGCCAGCAGCCCCAGTTATGGGGCAAGCTATGGCTACACCTTC. It specifies CASSPSYGASYGYTF.